Listed here is a single T cell receptor (beta chain). Its cognate antigen is unknown. This sample was included in a study of OX40 agonist ivuxolimab in advanced cancers. Study overall: Melanoma, hepatocellular carcinoma, head and neck or renal cell cancer occurred in dose-escalation patients. Previous treatment with anti-PD-1, anti-PD-L1 or anti-CTLA-4 therapy was allowed; 30% to 50% had received some. Whole-study results and caveats: Certain nonresponders likewise exhibited a low normalized T-cell clonal expansion.

The repertoire was sequenced with immunoSEQ multiplex PCR; TCRdb's copy has only in-frame clones and lacks some. The sample lists roughly 64,000 clones; 84% were seen once. This receptor was taken from an adult with an advanced solid tumor such as melanoma, head and neck, liver or kidney cancer. The source material was CD4+ or CD8+ T cells sorted from blood, sampled in a trial of the OX40 agonist ivuxolimab.

CDR3 in amino acids: CASSIDGGSNTGELFF. In DNA, the CDR3 is TGTGCCAGTAGTATAGACGGGGGTTCGAACACCGGGGAGCTGTTTTTT. This chain links TRBV19 with TRBJ2-2; perhaps TRBD2 as D (6 bases). Looked up from germline, CDR1 is LNHDA and CDR2 is SQIVND (reference sequence). This CDR3 region has 16 residues. V was clipped by 0 bases and J by 0 bases, with 8 bases between them. The variable domain in full, with the rest retrieved from reference TRBV19 and TRBJ2-2, is DGGITQSPKYLFRKEGQNVTLSCEQNLNHDAMYWYRQDPGQGLRLIYYSQIVNDFQKGDIAEGYSVSREKKESFPLTVTSAQKNPTAFYLCASSIDGGSNTGELFFGEGSRLTVL.